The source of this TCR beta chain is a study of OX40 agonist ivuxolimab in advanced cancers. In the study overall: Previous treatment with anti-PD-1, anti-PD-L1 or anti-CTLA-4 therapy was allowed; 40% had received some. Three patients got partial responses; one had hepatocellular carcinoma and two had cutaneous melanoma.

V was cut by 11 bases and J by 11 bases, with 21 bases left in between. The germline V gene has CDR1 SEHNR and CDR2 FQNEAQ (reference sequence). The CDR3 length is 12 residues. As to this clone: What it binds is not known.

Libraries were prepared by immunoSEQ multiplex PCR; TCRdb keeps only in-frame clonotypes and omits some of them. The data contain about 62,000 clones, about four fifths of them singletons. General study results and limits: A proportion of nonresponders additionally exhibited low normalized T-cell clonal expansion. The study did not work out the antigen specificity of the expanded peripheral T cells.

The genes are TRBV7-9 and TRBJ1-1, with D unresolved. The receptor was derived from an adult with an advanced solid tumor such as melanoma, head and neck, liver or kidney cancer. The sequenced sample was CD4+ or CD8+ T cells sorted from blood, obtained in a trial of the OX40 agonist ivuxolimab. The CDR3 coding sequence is TGTGCCGGCCGCCGGGATATACAGATCGCTTTCTTT. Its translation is CAGRRDIQIAFF.